This TCR beta chain was found in a study of blood T cell repertoires in COVID-19 (dated by TCRdb to about 2020). About the investigation overall: Samples covering the acute and convalescent phases of COVID-19 were provided by collaborators in the United States, Italy and Spain. The prospective study material was composed of cDNA or gDNA derived from T cells, B-cell-depleted T cells, or PBMCs. The dataset comprised deeply sampled blood TCRbeta repertoires from subjects exposed to, actively infected with, or recovered from COVID-19. A freely available public database, intended as a resource for researchers studying the immune response to SARS-CoV-2, is where the repertoires were released. The samples were drawn from two sources: the first 160 participants of the ongoing ImmuneRACE study, and 950 to 1,500 subjects contributed by 6 global collaborators. A de-identified subject ID, COVID-19 status, age in years and sex were almost always included in the sample metadata. HLA class I and class II types, where available, came from metadata supplied by the sample provider rather than from assay-based typing.

Study-wide conclusions, independent of this receptor: The amount of clinical and demographic metadata varied by source and participant and was provided uncurated.

Deletion took 3 bases off V and 6 bases off J, with a span of 9 bases between the germline ends. Taken from the germline V gene, the CDR1 and CDR2 loops are SGHAT and FQNNGV. Reading from cysteine to phenylalanine, the CDR3 counts 12 amino acids. The kept DNA is CDR3 alone, 36 bases in frame from the first base. As concerns this clone: Its antigen has not been determined. Base qualities are not at hand, and no much larger clone is one base apart.

A second Seattle source provided samples from volunteer blood donors who had recovered from COVID-19. Each collaborating institution followed its own protocols to collect whole blood in K2EDTA tubes. For TCRbeta analysis, collaborators shipped samples in one of three forms: frozen whole blood, isolated PBMCs, or DNA extracted from either of those sample types. The immunoSEQ Assay, a bias-controlled multiplex PCR, was used to amplify TCRbeta CDR3 regions from genomic DNA. The source study handled its data this way. The number of nucleated cells in each sample was estimated from the amplification of reference gene primers within the assay. Sequence reads were collapsed and filtered to measure the absolute abundance of every unique TCRbeta CDR3 rearrangement. Productive Simpson clonality was computed per sample as the square root of Simpson's diversity index over productive rearrangements. Held by TCRdb, this immuneACCESS table contains in-frame sequences only and omits some clones. Under half of the omission traces to an unresolved V gene where checked; the cause of the rest is unknown. The DNA gave D and trimming, while V, J and clone size come from that table. In all, the sample holds over 250,000 clones, and 88% of those were seen once. The ten biggest clones cover roughly 4% of the sample.

The chain was built from TRBV11-2 and TRBJ2-7, with an unclear D gene assignment. Sequenced sample: peripheral blood. This sequence was found in a man in his sixties who had recovered from COVID-19. In nucleotides, the sequence is TGTGCCAGCAGCTTGTCCGGCGGCGAGCAGTACTTC. It translates as CASSLSGGEQYF.